A single sample gave rise to the 27 T cell receptor beta chains below, sequenced in a study of blood T cells in healthy people across ages. Then a second PCR, running roughly 6 to 11 cycles, was carried out with a sample-barcoded 5' primer and a J-beta primer mix. TCRdb re-called the 5' RACE reads with MiXCR, one entry per CDR3 protein. The sample includes about 1.5 million distinct CDR3 sequences, about 45% of them seen just once. Sequenced input: blood. All receptors come from a woman aged 18-29 years in good health.

V gene TRBV6-2 or TRBV6-3 combines with J gene TRBJ1-5; TRBD1 might be the D (6 bases). The CDR3 is 13 amino acids. The germline V gene has CDR1 MNHEY and CDR2 SVGEGT. V lost 3 bases and J lost 9, with 12 bases in between. The CDR3 loop reads CASSYGGRWPQHF. As DNA, the CDR3 is TGTGCCAGCAGTTATGGGGGGCGGTGGCCCCAGCATTTT.

The V and J genes are TRBV7-2 and TRBJ1-6; perhaps TRBD1 as D (5 bases). V lost 5 bases to trimming and J lost 8 bases, with 16 bases between them. The CDR3 runs to 15 residues. Per germline, CDR1 SGHTA and CDR2 FQGNSA. The CDR3 loop reads CASSRSAGSYSPLHF. For the CDR3, the DNA is TGTGCCAGCAGCCGCAGCGCAGGGTCATATTCACCCCTCCACTTT.

The V call is TRBV12-3 or TRBV12-4, the J call TRBJ2-3; TRBD1 is a possible D gene (6 bases). The V end was cut by 3 bases, the J end by 0 bases, with 13 bases between. This CDR3 has 16 residues. This CDR3 is CASSLNRVSSTDTQYF. In DNA, the CDR3 is TGTGCCAGCAGTTTGAACAGGGTCTCTAGCACAGATACGCAGTATTTT.

The V and J genes are TRBV10-2 and TRBJ2-5; maybe TRBD2 (5 bases). This CDR3 is built from 13 residues. Germline-derived CDR1 and CDR2 are WSHSY and SAAADI. V lost 11 bases and J lost 2, with 15 bases in between. CDR3 sequence: CASLRSGQETQYF. DNA for the CDR3: TGCGCCTCCTTACGCAGCGGACAAGAGACCCAGTACTTC.

This rearrangement joins TRBV27 to TRBJ1-5, with D unresolved. This CDR3 has 15 amino acids. Germline V gene lookup returns CDR1 MNHEY and CDR2 SMNVEV (reference sequence). V gave up 6 bases and J gave up 2 bases, with 14 bases separating them. The CDR3 here is CASRGDLEGNQPQHF. The CDR3 DNA reads as TGTGCCAGCAGGGGAGACCTTGAGGGCAATCAGCCCCAGCATTTT.

The rearrangement uses TRBV29-1 and TRBJ1-2; a weak D match, TRBD1 (5 bases). Germline-derived CDR1 and CDR2 are SQVTM and ANQGSEA. Trimming took off 1 base at V and 4 bases at J, with 13 bases between the two ends. This CDR3 region has 14 residues. The DNA of the CDR3 is TGCAGCGTTGAAGCGTGGTCAGGGCCCTATGGCTACACCTTC. Protein: CSVEAWSGPYGYTF.

The chain is built from TRBV27 and TRBJ1-2; D uncertain. CDR1 MNHEY and CDR2 SMNVEV come from the germline V gene (reference sequence). Trimming pared 10 bases from V and 3 bases from J, leaving 12 bases between. The CDR3 sequence is 12 residues long. CDR3 coding DNA: TGTGCCAACACTGGTGCGGACTATGGCTACACCTTC. Translating gives CANTGADYGYTF.

This chain connects TRBV2 to TRBJ2-5; a weak D match, TRBD2 (5 bases). CDR1 SNHLY and CDR2 FYNNEI come from the germline V gene. The germline V and J ends were trimmed by 1 base and 11 bases, with 17 bases remaining between them. The length of the CDR3 is 14 residues. The chain's CDR3 is CASSEDVPSREQYF. The CDR3 DNA reads as TGTGCCAGCAGTGAAGATGTCCCCTCGAGGGAGCAGTACTTC.

This clonotype was observed at least ten times. The rearrangement uses TRBV7-2 and TRBJ2-3; 12 positions match TRBD2. The CDR3 consists of 15 residues. V lost 3 bases, J lost 3 bases, and 1 base stayed unmatched. Germline CDR1 is SGHTA and CDR2 is FQGNSA. The CDR3 DNA reads as TGTGCCAGCAGCTTTGGACTAGCGGGGACAGATACGCAGTATTTT. It yields the protein CASSFGLAGTDTQYF.

This clonotype was seen only a few times. J is TRBJ2-7 and V is TRBV12-3 or TRBV12-4, with a tentative D call TRBD1 (5 bases). This CDR3 is 16 amino acids long. Deletions cut 6 bases from V and 3 bases from J, with 21 bases between. CDR3 nucleotides: TGTGCCAGCAGCCTAGTCTTCGTGGGCAGGGTCTACGAGCAGTACTTC. Its protein is CASSLVFVGRVYEQYF.

This clonotype was detected only a few times. J is TRBJ2-1 and V is TRBV10-3; the D gene could be TRBD1 or TRBD2 (8 bases each). The germline V gene has CDR1 ENHRY and CDR2 SYGVKD. Trimming removed 2 bases from V and 7 bases from J, with 27 bases in between. The CDR3 is 19 amino acids. The CDR3 DNA reads as TGTGCCATCAGTGAGGCGGGGGGACAGGTGCTTAGTAAGTTAAATGAGCAGTTCTTC. Translation gives CAISEAGGQVLSKLNEQFF.

The table lists this clonotype with a few counts. The chain joins TRBV29-1 to TRBJ2-1; no reliable D call. From germline, CDR1 is SQVTM and CDR2 ANQGSEA. CDR3 length: 13 residues. V lost 7 bases, J lost 5 bases, and 15 bases lay in between. This chain's CDR3 is CSAIVGINNEQFF. The CDR3 DNA follows: TGCAGCGCAATAGTGGGAATTAACAATGAGCAGTTCTTC.

This rearrangement joins TRBV7-6 to TRBJ2-7; the D is unclear. The CDR3 spans 15 residues. Trimming took off 3 bases at V and 7 bases at J, with 19 bases between the two ends. The V gene's germline CDR1 is SGHVS and CDR2 FNYEAQ. The CDR3 bases are TGTGCCAGCAGCTTTCGACACAGCTCCTACAATGAGCAGTACTTC. This codes for CASSFRHSSYNEQYF.

The rearrangement uses TRBV4-1 and TRBJ1-3; TRBD1 agrees at 9 bases. In germline, CDR1 is MGHRA, CDR2 YSYEKL. The length of the CDR3 is 17 residues. V gave up 7 bases and J gave up 0 bases; unmatched junction bases: 10. CDR3 coding DNA: TGCGCCAGCAACCCCGGGACAGGGCCGTTCTCTGGAAACACCATATATTTT. Translated, it gives CASNPGTGPFSGNTIYF.

The chain carries TRBV4-3 and TRBJ2-1; D gene uncertain. Trimming took 0 bases from V and 3 from J, leaving 15 bases between them. This CDR3 has 17 amino acids. Germline CDR1 and CDR2: LGHNA and YSLEER. The CDR3 loop is CASSQDKVAGVYNEQFF. For the CDR3, the DNA is TGCGCCAGCAGCCAAGATAAGGTCGCAGGCGTCTACAATGAGCAGTTCTTC.

J is TRBJ2-7 and V is TRBV29-1; 7 bases line up with TRBD2. The CDR3 is made up of 18 amino acids. Germline values: CDR1 SQVTM, CDR2 ANQGSEA. With 2 bases clipped from V and 7 bases from J, the junction kept 23 bases outside the gene matches. The CDR3 is CSVERPSGGSIPDNEQYF. The CDR3 nucleotides read TGCAGCGTTGAAAGGCCGTCAGGCGGGAGTATTCCCGACAATGAGCAGTACTTC.

J is TRBJ2-4 and V is TRBV3-1; D might be TRBD2 (6 bases). Deletions cut 2 bases from V and 13 bases from J, with 18 bases between. The V gene's germline CDR1 is LGHDT and CDR2 YNNKEL (reference sequence). The CDR3 covers 14 residues. The CDR3 region has the DNA TGTGCCAGCAGCCAAAGGGCAGTGGGGGAGGCCCAGTACTTC. The encoded protein is CASSQRAVGEAQYF.

This clonotype was recorded only once. The rearrangement links TRBV18 to TRBJ2-1; D remains ambiguous. The CDR3 extends over 14 amino acids. The V and J ends lost 3 bases and 5 bases respectively, with 11 bases between them. The germline V gene has CDR1 KGHSH and CDR2 LQKENI. Here the CDR3 DNA reads TGTGCCAGCTCACCGCCGAACAGTAACAATGAGCAGTTCTTC. It yields the protein CASSPPNSNNEQFF.

The rearrangement links TRBV4-2 to TRBJ2-1; D is unresolved. Germline V CDR1 and CDR2: LGHNA, YNFKEQ. CDR3 length: 15 amino acids. The germline V and J ends were trimmed by 4 bases and 3 bases, with 13 bases remaining between them. The CDR3 sequence: CASSPEARNYNEQFF. In nucleotides, the CDR3 is TGTGCCAGCAGCCCTGAGGCACGGAACTACAATGAGCAGTTCTTC.

The chain is built from TRBV27 and TRBJ2-7; D gene ambiguous. Germline V gives CDR1 MNHEY, CDR2 SMNVEV (reference sequence). This CDR3 region has 11 residues. With 5 bases removed from V and 5 bases from J, the gap between germline ends came to 7 bases. The CDR3 DNA is TGTGCCAGCAGTCGCCGCAACGAGCAGTACTTC. Translation gives CASSRRNEQYF.

The V call is TRBV29-1, the J call TRBJ1-1; maybe TRBD1 (5 bases). CDR1 SQVTM and CDR2 ANQGSEA come from the germline V gene. This CDR3 has 14 residues. Trimming shortened V by 8 bases and J by 1 base, and 17 bases separated the two germline ends. The CDR3 loop reads CSPTGGHRNTEAFF. The CDR3 DNA reads TGCAGCCCAACAGGAGGACACCGGAACACTGAAGCTTTCTTT.

The chain has TRBV6-2 or TRBV6-3 and TRBJ2-1; 10 positions agree with TRBD2. Per germline, CDR1 MNHEY and CDR2 SVGEGT. The junction had 15 bases not matched to a gene; V was cut back by 6 bases and J by 7 bases. The CDR3 is 17 residues long. DNA of the CDR3: TGTGCCAGCAGAAGGGGGGCTAGCGGGAGCTCGAGGAATGAGCAGTTCTTC. Its protein is CASRRGASGSSRNEQFF.

There are a few counts of this clonotype. The J gene is TRBJ2-7, the V gene TRBV4-1, with no clear D. Germline CDR1 and CDR2: MGHRA and YSYEKL. This CDR3 has 15 amino acids. V gave up 2 bases and J gave up 2 bases, with 13 bases separating them. The CDR3 region has the DNA TGCGCCAGCAGCCAAATTTCCACCAACGCCTACGAGCAGTACTTC. Protein: CASSQISTNAYEQYF.

This clonotype was observed many times. This chain joins TRBV20-1 and TRBJ2-1; TRBD2 aligns across 7 bases. Germline CDR1 DFQATT, CDR2 SNEGSKA (reference sequence). The CDR3 covers 14 residues. V trimming: 0 bases; J trimming: 4 bases; junction bases outside the gene matches: 3. The DNA for the CDR3 is TGCAGTGCTAGAGATTACGGGAGGTACAATGAGCAGTTCTTC. It translates to CSARDYGRYNEQFF.

J is TRBJ1-1 and V is TRBV5-1; D remains ambiguous. The V end lost 4 bases, the J end lost 0 bases, and 10 bases lay between the germline ends. Germline-derived CDR1 and CDR2 are SGHRS and YFSETQ. There are 14 residues in the CDR3. CDR3 loop: CASSIPGMNTEAFF. In DNA, the CDR3 is TGCGCCAGCAGCATCCCGGGGATGAACACTGAAGCTTTCTTT.

The rearrangement links TRBV6-5 to TRBJ2-7; 8 positions match TRBD1. Germline CDR1 reads MNHEY; CDR2 reads SVGAGI. The CDR3 loop spans 14 amino acids. V lost 6 bases and J lost 6; bases outside the gene matches: 10. In DNA form, the CDR3 reads TGTGCCAGCAGACCACCACAGGGGGTAGCCGAGCAGTACTTC. The encoded protein is CASRPPQGVAEQYF.

This clonotype was counted a few times. V is TRBV29-1 and J is TRBJ2-7; 8 bases match TRBD1. The CDR3 is made up of 14 amino acids. In germline, CDR1 is SQVTM, CDR2 ANQGSEA. The junction had 7 bases not matched to a gene; V was cut back by 4 bases and J by 2 bases. CDR3 bases: TGCAGCGTTGGACCCAGACAGGGGACCTACGAGCAGTACTTC. Its translation is CSVGPRQGTYEQYF.